This T cell receptor beta chain was captured by sequencing in a study of metastatic and nonmetastatic thyroid tumors. Overall study: The authors compared repertoires across blood and tumor or nodule tissue from malignant and benign thyroid patients.

Whole-study results and caveats: According to reports, the diversity of TCR beta was significantly higher in malignant thyroid tumors than in benign nodules, and this held in both blood and tumor samples.

The CDR3 consists of 11 residues. Trimming left V 7 bases short and J 8 bases short, with 12 bases between. Germline V CDR1 and CDR2: SNHLY, FYNNEI. Original data processing: Built for papillary thyroid cancer, a distant-metastasis classifier drew on CDR3 differences across clinicopathological groups. TCRdb re-processed the PCR reads through MiXCR. These V and J calls rely on TCRdb rather than the paper's analysis. The sample yields roughly 83,000 clones, 14% to 15% seen once. The table lists this clone with many counts. As yet, its antigen is unknown. Patients had received no treatment of any kind before thyroid surgery.

The chain uses TRBV2 and TRBJ2-7; D is uncertain. This receptor was identified in a female donor with papillary thyroid cancer or a benign thyroid nodule (not recorded which). Some clones in this sample may be carry-over from other donors' samples. Sequencing input: blood. The CDR3 reads CASIRSTKQYF. For the CDR3, the DNA is TGTGCCAGCATCCGATCCACGAAGCAGTACTTC.